What follows describes a single TCR beta chain. Its antigen is still unknown. From germline, CDR1 is LNHDA and CDR2 SQIVND (reference sequence). V lost 7 bases to trimming and J lost 6 bases, with 24 bases between them. The CDR3 covers 16 residues. This sample was taken from a study of chemoradiotherapy in HPV16-positive cancers. At the level of the study: A couple of HPV16-positive patients' cells yielded candidate HPV-specific clones and common motifs. Study conclusions and caveats: Non-HPV-specific T cells did not expand in tumors during treatment, whereas candidate HPV-specific clones and E7-related motifs did. Functional assays defining HPV-specific T cells used only a couple of HPV16-positive patients.

Repertoires were sampled repeatedly during chemoradiotherapy. Here immunoSEQ multiplex PCR was the method, and the copy in TCRdb shows in-frame clones only, minus some. The sample includes 20,000 to 25,000 clones, approximately 90% of them seen just once. J is TRBJ1-1 and V is TRBV19; possible D gene TRBD1, 5 bases. The clonotype originates from a human donor with HPV-associated anogenital cancer. The sample here was blood, taken from a patient who underwent chemoradiotherapy. For the CDR3, the DNA is TGTGCCAGTATAAGGGCCCCCCGCAGGGTCTTCCCTGAAGCTTTCTTT. It codes for CASIRAPRRVFPEAFF.